This TCR beta chain comes out of a study of blood T cell repertoires in COVID-19. Study summary: Specimens from acute and convalescent COVID-19 originated in the United States, Italy and Spain. From T cells, B-cell-depleted T cells, or PBMCs came the material, which was cDNA or gDNA.

Original processing notes: Cell counts per sample came from amplifying reference gene primers. Libraries were prepared by immunoSEQ multiplex PCR; TCRdb keeps only in-frame clonotypes and omits some of them. The D gene and trimming were derived from the DNA, and the V and J assignments and clone size from that table. The sample lists around 140,000 clones, approximately 80% seen once, with roughly 4.8% in the top ten. This clone turned up a few times. The CDR3 spans 15 residues. Germline V gene lookup returns CDR1 SGHRS and CDR2 YFSETQ. V lost 0 bases and J lost 5; bases outside the gene matches: 6. This clonotype was sampled from a human donor in a cohort sampled during active COVID-19. This chain links TRBV5-1 with TRBJ2-5; TRBD1 matches at 8 bases. Material: peripheral blood. CDR3 in amino acids: CASSLAARGLETQYF. In DNA, the CDR3 is TGCGCCAGCAGCTTGGCAGCCAGGGGGCTTGAGACCCAGTACTTC.